This TCR beta chain was sequenced during a study of early stage breast cancer tumors. Study summary: Most invasive tumors, about 70% of the 16, were ER+/PR+/HER2-.

CDR1 is SQVTM and CDR2 is ANQGSEA in the germline V gene. The CDR3 extends over 14 amino acids. V was cut by 6 bases and J by 3 bases, with 18 bases left in between. Blood replicates held 0.5 ug DNA, tumor or normal breast roughly 1.5 ug, two each. Assay used: immunoSEQ multiplex PCR; TCRdb lists only in-frame clones, some missing. The sample consists of 6,300 or so clones, less than 75% of them appearing once. The adjacent normal breast tissue was taken roughly 1.8-4.5 cm from the tumor. This receptor was obtained from a person aged 40 to 50 with breast cancer. Sequencing was carried out using normal breast tissue next to the tumor. This sequence joins TRBV29-1 and TRBJ2-7; perhaps TRBD1 as D (7 bases). CDR3 DNA: TGCAGCGTCATATTACAGGGGAGGAACTACGAGCAGTACTTC. Translated: CSVILQGRNYEQYF.